One and the same sample provided the 8 T cell receptor beta chains below, sequenced in a study of T cell responses to AZD1222 COVID-19 vaccine. The table came from immunoSEQ multiplex PCR; TCRdb's copy has only in-frame clones and leaves some out. The table lists 100,000 to 150,000 clones, around 83% of them singletons, with approximately 4.7% in the top ten. The sample was peripheral blood, taken 28 days after the second AZD1222 dose. The receptors stem from an adult who received the AZD1222 COVID-19 vaccine.

This clone was recorded only once. The chain recombines TRBV10-2 with TRBJ2-2; 9 nucleotides match TRBD1. Germline V lookup: CDR1 WSHSY, CDR2 SAAADI. V lost 8 bases to trimming and J lost 5 bases; unmatched junction nucleotides: 9. This CDR3 contains 15 residues. CDR3 loop: CASLRDRVSTGELFF. The CDR3 DNA reads TGCGCCAGCCTTCGGGACAGGGTATCAACCGGGGAGCTGTTTTTT.

This chain joins TRBV6-2 or TRBV6-3 and TRBJ2-7; the D is unclear. Looked up from germline, CDR1 is MNHEY and CDR2 is SVGEGT. V lost 1 base and J lost 3, with 4 bases in between. CDR3 length: 12 amino acids. The DNA of the CDR3 is TGTGCCAGCAGTTACTGGGTCTACGAGCAGTACTTC. This sequence encodes CASSYWVYEQYF.

V and J are TRBV9 and TRBJ2-2, with D possibly TRBD1 on 6 matching bases. Deletions cut 0 bases from V and 8 bases from J, with 17 bases between. This CDR3 region has 16 residues. Per germline, CDR1 SGDLS and CDR2 YYNGEE. In DNA, the CDR3 is TGTGCCAGCAGCGTAGGAGGACAGTCGTTGGTGGGGGAGCTGTTTTTT. The encoded protein is CASSVGGQSLVGELFF.

The rearrangement joins TRBV5-4 to TRBJ1-2; 10 bases fit TRBD1. Germline trimming cut 4 bases from V and 1 base from J; bases unmatched to any gene: 13. The CDR3 extends over 18 amino acids. Looked up from germline, CDR1 is SGHNT and CDR2 is YYREEE (reference sequence). The CDR3 bases are TGTGCCAGCAGCACGGCCGGGACAGGGGATCCCCTTAACTATGGCTACACCTTC. Its translation: CASSTAGTGDPLNYGYTF.

V gene TRBV7-3 combines with J gene TRBJ2-1, with 10 positions matching TRBD2. Germline-derived CDR1 and CDR2 are SGHTA and FQGTGA. This CDR3 has 15 residues. V shed 7 bases and J 7 bases; nucleotides not matched to a gene: 10. The CDR3 nucleotides read TGTGCCAGCACCACTGGGAGCGGGGGGGCTAATGAGCAGTTCTTC. Translated, it gives CASTTGSGGANEQFF.

The J gene is TRBJ1-3, the V gene TRBV6-6, with D unclear. Trimming left V 2 bases short and J 0 bases short, with 8 bases between. The CDR3 consists of 15 residues. Germline V gene data show CDR1 as MNHNY and CDR2 as SVGAGI (reference sequence). The CDR3 loop is CASSYPPGSGNTIYF. In nucleotides, the CDR3 is TGTGCCAGCAGTTACCCCCCAGGCTCTGGAAACACCATATATTTT.

This clone was counted once. The chain employs TRBV13 and TRBJ2-5, with 11 bases identical to TRBD2. The CDR3 runs to 16 residues. CDR1 PRHDT and CDR2 FYEKMQ come from the germline V gene (reference sequence). Unmatched junction bases numbered 4, after V lost 1 base and J lost 3 bases. CDR3 nucleotide sequence: TGTGCCAGCAGCTTAGCCCTAGCGGGGGGCGAAGAGACCCAGTACTTC. Amino acid sequence: CASSLALAGGEETQYF.

The chain has TRBV3-1 (or the pseudogene TRBV3-2) and TRBJ1-3; TRBD1 might be the D (5 bases). CDR1 and CDR2 from the germline V gene are LGHDT and YNNKEL (reference sequence). Trimming took 2 bases from V and 7 from J, leaving 18 bases between them. CDR3 length: 16 amino acids. The CDR3 nucleotides read TGTGCCAGCAGCCAATCCTACACAACAGGAGGGAACACCATATATTTT. Translating it yields CASSQSYTTGGNTIYF.